A selection of T cell receptor beta chains follows, all from one sample in a study of breast tumors, draining lymph nodes, adjacent tissues. A single record per CDR3 protein comes from TCRdb applying MiXCR to the multiplex PCR reads. The table has about 140,000 distinct CDR3 sequences, 20% to 25% seen once. Sequencing was done on a sample of axillary lymph node tissue. The origin of the receptors is a female donor with breast cancer. Some clones in this sample may be carry-over from other donors' samples. The CDR3 runs from the conserved cysteine through the conserved F or W. The order of the fields is CDR3 length, clone size, D gene, V gene, J gene, CDR3 protein, CDR3 DNA. The D gene is left open where the match is weak. Clone size appears in some rows only: once, few, many, or a class for an expanded clone.

16	NA	NA	TRBV27	TRBJ2-1	CASSPELGRSYNEQFF	TGTGCCAGCAGCCCCGAGTTAGGGCGCTCCTACAATGAGCAGTTCTTC
14	many	NA	TRBV5-1	TRBJ1-4	CASSSQGHGEKLFF	TGCGCCAGCAGCTCACAGGGCCACGGAGAAAAACTGTTTTTT
14	few	NA	TRBV11-3	TRBJ2-5	CASSFTGMEVTQYF	TGTGCCAGCAGCTTCACGGGGATGGAGGTGACCCAGTACTTC
15	many	TRBD2	TRBV6-1	TRBJ2-7	CASTPPGTSFHEQYF	TGTGCCAGCACCCCCCCGGGGACTAGTTTTCACGAGCAGTACTTC
16	many	TRBD1	TRBV19	TRBJ2-2	CASSSGTGRSTGELFF	TGTGCCAGTAGTTCCGGGACAGGGAGGAGTACCGGGGAGCTGTTTTTT
16	many	TRBD2	TRBV7-2	TRBJ2-3	CASSLRAGGSTDTQYF	TGTGCCAGCAGCTTAAGAGCGGGAGGGAGCACAGATACGCAGTATTTT
14	NA	NA	TRBV7-2	TRBJ2-4	CASGFVAGGNIQYF	TGTGCCAGCGGCTTCGTAGCTGGGGGGAACATTCAGTACTTC
12	many	TRBD1	TRBV30	TRBJ1-4	CAYDRGDEKLFF	TGTGCCTATGACAGGGGGGACGAAAAACTGTTTTTT
18	NA	TRBD1	TRBV30	TRBJ1-2	CAWRANRGQGALYYGYTF	TGTGCCTGGAGGGCCAACCGGGGACAGGGGGCTCTCTACTATGGCTACACCTTC
14	many	NA	TRBV7-8	TRBJ2-2	CASSVSANTGELFF	TGTGCCAGCAGCGTCAGCGCCAACACCGGGGAGCTGTTTTTT
17	many	NA	TRBV9	TRBJ2-1	CASSVAGLGSSYNEQFF	TGTGCCAGCAGCGTAGCAGGACTGGGGAGCTCCTACAATGAGCAGTTCTTC
15	many	TRBD1	TRBV11-1	TRBJ2-1	CASSSRDRAYNEQFF	TGTGCCAGCAGCTCCCGGGACAGAGCCTACAATGAGCAGTTCTTC
16	NA	TRBD1	TRBV6-2/TRBV6-3	TRBJ1-5	CASSSWTGGRNQPQHF	TGTGCCAGCAGTTCTTGGACAGGGGGCCGCAATCAGCCCCAGCATTTT
15	NA	NA	TRBV7-8	TRBJ1-1	CASRAYGTENTEAFF	TGTGCCAGCAGAGCTTACGGGACGGAGAACACTGAAGCTTTCTTT
16	many	TRBD2	TRBV3-1	TRBJ2-7	CASSHRLAGVTYEQYF	TGTGCCAGCAGCCATCGACTAGCGGGAGTAACCTACGAGCAGTACTTC
17	many	TRBD2	TRBV7-9	TRBJ2-2	CASSLGTSGRGTGELFF	TGTGCCAGCAGCCTGGGGACTAGCGGGAGAGGAACCGGGGAGCTGTTTTTT
17	many	TRBD1	TRBV5-6	TRBJ1-6	CASSLLDRRFNNSPLHF	TGTGCCAGCAGCTTGTTGGACAGGAGATTTAATAATTCACCCCTCCACTTT
14	few	TRBD2	TRBV6-5	TRBJ2-7	CASETSGSSFEQYF	TGTGCCAGCGAAACTAGCGGGAGCAGTTTCGAGCAGTACTTC
15	many	TRBD2	TRBV3-1	TRBJ2-5	CASTSVAGRRETQYF	TGTGCCAGCACCTCCGTAGCGGGAAGGCGGGAGACCCAGTACTTC
16	NA	NA	TRBV4-2	TRBJ2-7	CASSQDRSRSSYEQYF	TGTGCCAGCAGCCAAGATCGGAGCCGAAGCTCCTACGAGCAGTACTTC
17	NA	TRBD2	TRBV20-1	TRBJ2-3	CSARSPRLAGVKDTQYF	TGCAGTGCTAGATCGCCTCGACTAGCGGGAGTTAAAGATACGCAGTATTTT
14	many	NA	TRBV28	TRBJ2-3	CASSPLGSADTQYF	TGTGCCAGCAGTCCCCTCGGTAGCGCAGATACGCAGTATTTT
16	NA	NA	TRBV28	TRBJ2-3	CASTSPGGSVSDTQYF	TGTGCCAGCACCTCTCCGGGGGGCTCGGTATCAGATACGCAGTATTTT